This T cell receptor beta chain was identified in a study of regulatory T cells in long-lasting Graves disease. Time point in this sample: newly diagnosed GD, antithyroid drugs for less than 3 months. RNA from PBMCs was the source of the TCR library. Worth noting for this clonotype: The antigen remains unidentified.

HTBI primers from iRepertoire and Arm-PCR of CDR3 regions yielded the TCR beta libraries. TCRdb reprocessed the multiplex PCR reads with MiXCR, giving one entry per CDR3 protein. The table has 200,000 to 250,000 distinct CDR3 sequences, around 20% seen once. The CDR3 sequence is 19 residues long. Trimming took 6 bases from V and 2 from J; bases not matched to a gene: 20. CDR1 and CDR2 (germline): DFQATT, SNEGSKA (reference sequence). Study-wide results and caveats: Rather than thyroid tissue, only peripheral blood underwent study. Favored usage of TRBV28, TRBJ1-2 and TRBJ2-5 was recorded in persistent disease. Persistent patients shared more public clonotypes (2,741) than newly diagnosed patients (about 1,000).

The specimen comprised peripheral blood mononuclear cells (PBMCs), sampled at new diagnosis, from a patient treated with antithyroid drugs. J is TRBJ2-7 and V is TRBV20-1; 12 bases match TRBD2. This clonotype originated in a female donor with Graves disease. The DNA of the CDR3 is TGCAGTGCCCACCCACTTCGTGGACTAGCGGGACAGCCCGCCTACGAGCAGTACTTC. Amino acids: CSAHPLRGLAGQPAYEQYF.